A selection of T cell receptor beta chains follows, all from one sample in a study of Graves' ophthalmopathy and Graves' hyperthyroidism. TCRdb used MiXCR to reprocess the multiplex PCR reads, holding one entry per CDR3 protein. This table has hundreds of thousands of distinct CDR3 sequences, approximately 22% appearing once. Sequenced input: peripheral blood. The receptors derive from a young woman with stable Graves' hyperthyroidism. Some clones in this sample may be carry-over from other donors' samples. Each CDR3 is given with its conserved first and last residue. Each record gives: D gene, J gene, V gene, clone size, CDR3 protein, CDR3 DNA. The D gene is left open where the match is weak. Expanded clones are given a class, and other clones once, few, many or no size at all.

D: -; J: TRBJ2-2; V: TRBV5-1; size: many; CDR3: CASSLAIYLEIDGELFF; DNA: TGCGCCAGCAGCTTGGCCATCTATCTGGAAATAGACGGGGAGCTGTTTTTT
D: -; J: TRBJ1-3; V: TRBV7-9; size: -; CDR3: CASSLFQVSGNTIYF; DNA: TGTGCCAGCAGCTTATTCCAGGTCTCTGGAAACACCATATATTTT
D: -; J: TRBJ2-2; V: TRBV6-5; size: -; CDR3: CASSTSLESTGELFF; DNA: -
D: -; J: TRBJ1-5; V: TRBV4-2; size: few; CDR3: CASSQDVPGGNQPQHF; DNA: TGTGCCAGCAGCCAAGATGTACCAGGGGGCAATCAGCCCCAGCATTTT
D: TRBD2; J: TRBJ2-5; V: TRBV5-1; size: -; CDR3: CASSLSPSGGPGQETQYF; DNA: TGCGCCAGCAGCCTTTCCCCTAGCGGGGGGCCGGGGCAAGAGACCCAGTACTTC
D: TRBD1; J: TRBJ2-7; V: TRBV12-3/TRBV12-4; size: few; CDR3: CASSPPGQGDSYEQYF; DNA: TGTGCCAGCAGTCCTCCGGGACAGGGGGACTCCTACGAGCAGTACTTC
D: -; J: TRBJ1-2; V: TRBV6-1; size: -; CDR3: CASSHPIHVDGYTF; DNA: TGTGCCAGCAGTCATCCGATCCATGTGGATGGCTACACCTTC
D: TRBD1; J: TRBJ2-2; V: TRBV5-5; size: many; CDR3: CASSLSRDSLTGELFF; DNA: TGTGCCAGCAGCTTATCTCGGGACAGCCTTACCGGGGAGCTGTTTTTT
D: -; J: TRBJ2-2; V: TRBV5-1; size: few; CDR3: CASSLRVGTPTYANTGELFF; DNA: TGCGCCAGCAGCTTACGAGTCGGGACACCAACGTACGCGAACACCGGGGAGCTGTTTTTT
D: -; J: TRBJ2-4; V: TRBV4-1; size: -; CDR3: CASSLGVGVNIQYF; DNA: TGCGCCAGCAGCCTGGGTGTCGGGGTTAACATTCAGTACTTC
D: -; J: TRBJ1-2; V: TRBV28; size: -; CDR3: CASRTAGSGDELRGYTF; DNA: TGTGCCAGCAGAACCGCCGGGAGCGGGGACGAGCTTCGGGGCTACACCTTC
D: TRBD1; J: TRBJ1-2; V: TRBV5-1; size: few; CDR3: CASRSQGANYGYTF; DNA: TGCGCCAGCAGAAGTCAGGGGGCAAACTATGGCTACACCTTC
D: -; J: TRBJ1-1; V: TRBV19; size: many; CDR3: CASSIFGRKNTEAFF; DNA: TGTGCCAGTAGTATATTCGGACGGAAGAACACTGAAGCTTTCTTT
D: -; J: TRBJ1-1; V: TRBV5-1; size: many; CDR3: CASSLDRMMNTEAFF; DNA: TGCGCCAGCAGCCTAGACAGGATGATGAACACTGAAGCTTTCTTT
D: -; J: TRBJ1-1; V: TRBV7-9; size: many; CDR3: CASSLDYKPTEAFF; DNA: TGTGCCAGCAGCTTAGACTATAAGCCCACTGAAGCTTTCTTT
D: -; J: TRBJ2-7; V: TRBV5-1; size: once; CDR3: CASSLADTYEQYF; DNA: TGCGCCAGCAGCTTGGCCGACACCTACGAGCAGTACTTC
D: TRBD2; J: TRBJ2-7; V: TRBV4-1; size: many; CDR3: CASSPRGTYEQYF; DNA: TGCGCCAGCAGCCCGCGGGGGACCTACGAGCAGTACTTC
D: TRBD1; J: TRBJ2-7; V: TRBV28; size: many; CDR3: CASRTIGTENYEQYF; DNA: TGTGCCAGCAGGACCATCGGGACAGAGAATTACGAGCAGTACTTC
D: -; J: TRBJ2-2; V: TRBV6-5; size: -; CDR3: CASSYSKGAGELFF; DNA: TGTGCCAGCAGTTACTCGAAGGGTGCCGGGGAGCTGTTTTTT
D: -; J: TRBJ1-5; V: TRBV6-1; size: many; CDR3: CASSEARPDHYSNQPQHF; DNA: TGTGCCAGCAGTGAAGCACGGCCAGACCATTATAGCAATCAGCCCCAGCATTTT
D: -; J: TRBJ2-7; V: TRBV20-1; size: -; CDR3: CSARSPAGSYEQYF; DNA: TGCAGTGCTAGATCCCCGGCCGGCAGCTACGAGCAGTACTTC
D: -; J: TRBJ2-5; V: TRBV29-1; size: many; CDR3: CSANMEETQYF; DNA: TGCAGCGCTAATATGGAGGAGACCCAGTACTTC
D: TRBD2; J: TRBJ2-5; V: TRBV28; size: -; CDR3: CASSLVTSGVETQYF; DNA: TGTGCCAGCAGTTTGGTGACTAGCGGGGTCGAGACCCAGTACTTC
D: -; J: TRBJ2-2; V: TRBV29-1; size: -; CDR3: CSVELAFNTGEPFF; DNA: TGCAGCGTTGAGCTAGCCTTTAACACCGGGGAGCCGTTTTTT
D: -; J: TRBJ1-2; V: TRBV12-3/TRBV12-4; size: many; CDR3: CASSFRVGRGDGYTF; DNA: TGTGCCAGCAGTTTCCGTGTCGGGCGGGGGGATGGCTACACCTTC
D: -; J: TRBJ1-2; V: TRBV28; size: -; CDR3: CATQGPTGTYRVYGYTF; DNA: TGTGCCACCCAGGGGCCCACAGGCACTTATAGGGTTTATGGCTACACCTTC
D: -; J: TRBJ1-4; V: TRBV7-3; size: few; CDR3: CDCCGDHEKLFF; DNA: TGTGACTGTTGCGGGGATCATGAAAAACTGTTTTTT
D: -; J: TRBJ2-5; V: TRBV6-1; size: many; CDR3: CASRGTLTPETQYF; DNA: TGTGCCAGCAGGGGGACCCTGACCCCAGAGACCCAGTACTTC
D: -; J: TRBJ1-1; V: TRBV6-1; size: many; CDR3: CASSEGRGMVNTEAFF; DNA: TGTGCCAGCAGTGAAGGGCGAGGGATGGTGAACACTGAAGCTTTCTTT
D: -; J: TRBJ1-5; V: TRBV6-1; size: -; CDR3: CASSEAMSLNQPQHF; DNA: TGTGCCAGCAGTGAAGCGATGTCGTTGAATCAGCCCCAGCATTTT
D: -; J: TRBJ1-2; V: TRBV7-8; size: many; CDR3: CASSRTPGGTYYGYTF; DNA: TGTGCCAGCAGCCGTACACCGGGCGGGACATACTATGGCTACACCTTC
D: -; J: TRBJ2-7; V: TRBV11-2; size: -; CDR3: CASSFGDGQYF; DNA: TGTGCCAGCAGCTTCGGGGACGGGCAGTACTTC
D: -; J: TRBJ1-5; V: TRBV12-3/TRBV12-4; size: many; CDR3: CASSLETGNQPQHF; DNA: TGTGCCAGCAGTTTAGAGACAGGCAATCAGCCCCAGCATTTT
D: -; J: TRBJ2-2; V: TRBV24-1; size: -; CDR3: CATQGPLASGELFF; DNA: TGTGCCACCCAGGGACCGCTTGCGAGCGGGGAGCTGTTTTTT
D: -; J: TRBJ2-5; V: TRBV20-1; size: -; CDR3: CSARVPGRQKETQYF; DNA: TGCAGTGCTAGGGTGCCGGGACGCCAAAAAGAGACCCAGTACTTC
D: -; J: TRBJ1-1; V: TRBV12-3/TRBV12-4; size: -; CDR3: CASSSSGREAFF; DNA: TGTGCCAGCAGTTCCTCGGGGAGGGAAGCTTTCTTT
D: TRBD2; J: TRBJ2-2; V: TRBV27; size: few; CDR3: CASSSSGSFIGELFF; DNA: TGTGCCAGCAGTTCCAGCGGGAGTTTTATCGGGGAGCTGTTTTTT
D: -; J: TRBJ2-7; V: TRBV6-2/TRBV6-3; size: many; CDR3: CASTPDGLYEQYF; DNA: TGTGCCAGCACCCCCGATGGCCTTTACGAGCAGTACTTC
D: TRBD1; J: TRBJ1-2; V: TRBV18; size: -; CDR3: CASSPIDRARFNYGYTF; DNA: TGTGCCAGCTCACCAATCGACAGGGCTCGATTTAACTATGGCTACACCTTC
D: -; J: TRBJ1-1; V: TRBV6-5; size: many; CDR3: CASSNRVGSEAFF; DNA: TGTGCCAGCAGTAACAGGGTAGGGTCTGAAGCTTTCTTT
D: -; J: TRBJ1-1; V: TRBV6-5; size: -; CDR3: CASSYSRQGWSTEAFF; DNA: TGTGCCAGCAGTTACTCGAGGCAGGGGTGGAGCACTGAAGCTTTCTTT
D: -; J: TRBJ2-7; V: TRBV7-7; size: once; CDR3: CASSLPTHRVVNYEQYF; DNA: TGTGCTAGCAGCTTACCCACTCACAGGGTTGTAAACTACGAGCAGTACTTC
D: -; J: TRBJ2-7; V: TRBV5-1; size: many; CDR3: CASSLFTPTYEQYF; DNA: TGCGCCAGCAGCTTGTTCACCCCTACCTACGAGCAGTACTTC
D: -; J: TRBJ1-3; V: TRBV30; size: many; CDR3: CAWSGYTIYF; DNA: TGTGCCTGGAGCGGCTACACCATATATTTT
D: -; J: TRBJ2-7; V: TRBV6-1; size: -; CDR3: CASSERPARVYEQYF; DNA: TGTGCCAGCAGTGAAAGGCCCGCCAGGGTCTACGAGCAGTACTTC
D: TRBD2; J: TRBJ2-5; V: TRBV20-1; size: many; CDR3: CSASLRLAGGLETQYF; DNA: TGCAGTGCTTCCCTGAGGCTAGCGGGGGGGCTGGAGACCCAGTACTTC
D: TRBD1; J: TRBJ2-5; V: TRBV25-1; size: many; CDR3: CASSEFRTGAQETQYF; DNA: TGTGCCAGCAGTGAATTTAGGACAGGGGCACAAGAGACCCAGTACTTC
D: -; J: TRBJ2-7; V: TRBV28; size: -; CDR3: CASSLSTRGMYEQYF; DNA: TGTGCCAGCAGTTTAAGTACGCGGGGTATGTACGAGCAGTACTTC